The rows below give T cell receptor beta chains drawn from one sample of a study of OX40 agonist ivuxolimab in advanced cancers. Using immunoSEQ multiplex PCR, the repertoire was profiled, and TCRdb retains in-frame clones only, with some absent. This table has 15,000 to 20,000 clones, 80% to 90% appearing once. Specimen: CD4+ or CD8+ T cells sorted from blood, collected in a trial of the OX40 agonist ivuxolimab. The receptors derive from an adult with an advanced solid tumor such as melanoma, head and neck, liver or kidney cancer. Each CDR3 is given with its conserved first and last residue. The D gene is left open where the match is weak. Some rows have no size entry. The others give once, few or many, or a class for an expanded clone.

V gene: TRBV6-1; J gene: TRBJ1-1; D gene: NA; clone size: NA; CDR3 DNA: TGTGCCAGCAGTGAAAGGGAGAGGCGCTCTGAAGCTTTCTTT; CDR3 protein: CASSERERRSEAFF
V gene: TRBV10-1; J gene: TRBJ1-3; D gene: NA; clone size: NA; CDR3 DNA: TGCGCCAGCAGCCCGGGTATAAACACCATATATTTT; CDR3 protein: CASSPGINTIYF
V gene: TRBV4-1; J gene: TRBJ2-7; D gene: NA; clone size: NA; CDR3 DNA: TGCGCCAGCAGCCTTAGACAGGATAATACCTACGAGCAGTACTTC; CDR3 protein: CASSLRQDNTYEQYF
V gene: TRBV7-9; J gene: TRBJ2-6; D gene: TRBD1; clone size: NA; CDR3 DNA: TGTGCCAGCAGGGGACAGGGCTTATCTGGGGCCAACGTCCTGACTTTC; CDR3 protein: CASRGQGLSGANVLTF
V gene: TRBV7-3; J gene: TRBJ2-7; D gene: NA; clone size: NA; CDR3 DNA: TGTGCCAGCAGTTGGCAGGAGTCCTACGAGCAGTACTTC; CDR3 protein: CASSWQESYEQYF
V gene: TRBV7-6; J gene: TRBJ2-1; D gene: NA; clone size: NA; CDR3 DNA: TGTGCCAGCAGCTTGACAGCCAACAATGAGCAGTTCTTC; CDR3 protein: CASSLTANNEQFF
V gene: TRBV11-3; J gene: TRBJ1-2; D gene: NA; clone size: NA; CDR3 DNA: TGTGCCAGCAGTCCCGGGGCGGGTTCTGGCTACACCTTC; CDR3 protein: CASSPGAGSGYTF
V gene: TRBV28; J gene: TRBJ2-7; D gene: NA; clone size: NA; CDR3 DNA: TGTGCCAGCAGTCCTCGGACGGTTTACGAGCAGTACTTC; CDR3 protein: CASSPRTVYEQYF
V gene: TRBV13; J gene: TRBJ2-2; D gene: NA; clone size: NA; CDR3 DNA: TGTGCCAGCAGTCTGGGTAGCTCTCCCGGGGAGCTGTTTTTT; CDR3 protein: CASSLGSSPGELFF
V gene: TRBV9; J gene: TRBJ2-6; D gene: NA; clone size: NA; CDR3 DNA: TGTGCCAGCTTCGGGGCTGAGGCCAACGTCCTGACTTTC; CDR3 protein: CASFGAEANVLTF
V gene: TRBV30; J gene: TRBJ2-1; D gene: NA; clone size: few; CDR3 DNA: TGTGCCTGGAGTGTAGGGGGGGCGGGCTACAATGAGCAGTTCTTC; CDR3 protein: CAWSVGGAGYNEQFF
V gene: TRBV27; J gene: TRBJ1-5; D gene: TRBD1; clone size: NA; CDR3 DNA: TGTGCCAGCAGTCCGGGACAGCCCAATCAGCCCCAGCATTTT; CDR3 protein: CASSPGQPNQPQHF
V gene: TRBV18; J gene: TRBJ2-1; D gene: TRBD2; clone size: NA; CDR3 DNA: TGTGCCAGCTCACCACCGGGGACTAGTGTATTCTCCTACAATGAGCAGTTCTTC; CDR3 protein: CASSPPGTSVFSYNEQFF
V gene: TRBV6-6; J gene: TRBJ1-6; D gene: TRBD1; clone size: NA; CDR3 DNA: TGTGCCAGCAGCGGACAGGGTGGGAATTCACCCCTCCACTTT; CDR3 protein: CASSGQGGNSPLHF
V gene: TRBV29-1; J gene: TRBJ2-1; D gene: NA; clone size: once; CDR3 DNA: TGCAGCGTTGACGTCGAAGCGAAAGGGGCCTACAATGAGCAGTTCTTC; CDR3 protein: CSVDVEAKGAYNEQFF
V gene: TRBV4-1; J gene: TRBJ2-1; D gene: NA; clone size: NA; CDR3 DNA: TGCGCCAGCAGCCAAGGGCCAGTTAACAATGAGCAGTTCTTC; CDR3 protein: CASSQGPVNNEQFF
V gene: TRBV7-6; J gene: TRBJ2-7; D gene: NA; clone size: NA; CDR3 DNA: TGTGCCAGCAGCTTAGCCGGGTCAGGGGAGCAGTACTTC; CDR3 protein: CASSLAGSGEQYF
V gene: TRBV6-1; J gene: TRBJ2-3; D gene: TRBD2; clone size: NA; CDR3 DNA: TGTGCCAGCAGTGAAGTTACGGGGGGGAGCACAGATACGCAGTATTTT; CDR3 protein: CASSEVTGGSTDTQYF
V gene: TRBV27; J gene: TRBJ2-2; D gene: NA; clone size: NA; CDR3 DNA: TGTGCCAGCAGTAGCGGGACAGAGAGCGGGGAGCTGTTTTTT; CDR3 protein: CASSSGTESGELFF
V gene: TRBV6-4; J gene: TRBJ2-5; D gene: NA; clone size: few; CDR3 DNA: TGTGCCAGCAGTGCCGCCGGGGACTTAGGGGAGGAGACCCAGTACTTC; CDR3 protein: CASSAAGDLGEETQYF
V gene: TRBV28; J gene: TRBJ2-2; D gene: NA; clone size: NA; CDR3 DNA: TGTGCCAGCAGTTCGGTTTGGAGGTCGAACACCGGGGAGCTGTTTTTT; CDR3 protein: CASSSVWRSNTGELFF
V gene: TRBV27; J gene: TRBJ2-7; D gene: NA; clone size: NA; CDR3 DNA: TGTGCCAGCAGCATTACCGGACCAACCTACGAGCAGTACTTC; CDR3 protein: CASSITGPTYEQYF
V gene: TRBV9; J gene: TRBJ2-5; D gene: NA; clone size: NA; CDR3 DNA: TGTGCCAGCAGCCCGCCGTACCAAGAGACCCAGTACTTC; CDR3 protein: CASSPPYQETQYF
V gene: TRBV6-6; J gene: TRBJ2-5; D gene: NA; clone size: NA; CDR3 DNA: TGTGCCAGCAGTTACACCCAGGTGGGAGAGACCCAGTACTTC; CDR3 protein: CASSYTQVGETQYF
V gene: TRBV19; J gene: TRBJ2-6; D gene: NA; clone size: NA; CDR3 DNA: TGTGCCAGTAGTACACCGGGTGGTGGGGCCAACGTCCTGACTTTC; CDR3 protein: CASSTPGGGANVLTF
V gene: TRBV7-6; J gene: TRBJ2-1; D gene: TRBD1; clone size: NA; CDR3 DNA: TGTGCCAGCAGCTCACCGGGACAGGGGTCGAATGAGCAGTTCTTC; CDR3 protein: CASSSPGQGSNEQFF
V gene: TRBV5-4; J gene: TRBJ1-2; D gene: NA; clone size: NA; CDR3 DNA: TGTGCCAGCAGCTTGGATGGGGGCGGCGTGGGCTATGGCTACACCTTC; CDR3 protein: CASSLDGGGVGYGYTF
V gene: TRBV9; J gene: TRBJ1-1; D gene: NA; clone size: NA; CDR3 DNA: TGTGCCAGCAGCGTAGGGTCCTACACTGAAGCTTTCTTT; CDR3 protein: CASSVGSYTEAFF